These 14 T cell receptor beta chains share one sample of origin, sequenced in a study of blood T cell repertoires in COVID-19. This table comes from immunoSEQ multiplex PCR, and its TCRdb copy is limited to in-frame clones, with some not included. The sample holds 350,000 to 400,000 clones, 89% seen once. Source material: PBMCs or T cells enriched from blood (not recorded which). The receptors derive from a woman aged 30 to 39 who had recovered from COVID-19.

The genes are TRBV7-2 and TRBJ1-5; D is unresolved. This CDR3 comprises 13 residues. Germline V lookup: CDR1 SGHTA, CDR2 FQGNSA. V gave up 2 bases and J gave up 4 bases, with 6 bases separating them. Here the CDR3 reads CASSLSMNQPQHF. The CDR3 DNA reads as TGTGCCAGCAGCTTATCCATGAATCAGCCCCAGCATTTT. Combining the CDR3 with reference TRBV7-2 and TRBJ1-5 gives the whole variable domain GAGVSQSPSNKVTEKGKDVELRCDPISGHTALYWYRQSLGQGLEFLIYFQGNSAPDKSGLPSDRFSAERTGGSVSTLTIQRTQQEDSAVYLCASSLSMNQPQHFGDGTRLSIL.

This clone was counted a single time. The chain employs TRBV11-2 and TRBJ1-2; 9 bases are a match to TRBD1. The CDR3 loop spans 15 amino acids. Germline trimming cut 5 bases from V and 8 bases from J; bases unmatched to any gene: 12. CDR1 is SGHAT, CDR2 FQNNGV, per germline. The DNA of the CDR3 is TGTGCCAGCAGCACAACAGGGGGCGCGCTAAAAGGCTACACCTTC. Its translation: CASSTTGGALKGYTF.

The V call is TRBV28, the J call TRBJ2-7; tentatively, D is TRBD2 (5 bases). The CDR3 runs to 14 residues. Trimming took off 0 bases at V and 3 bases at J, with 9 bases between the two ends. Per germline, CDR1 MDHEN and CDR2 SYDVKM. In nucleotides, the CDR3 is TGTGCCAGCAGTTTATGGGGGAGTAGCTACGAGCAGTACTTC. Residues: CASSLWGSSYEQYF. The full variable domain, rest sourced from reference TRBV28 and TRBJ2-7, is DVKVTQSSRYLVKRTGEKVFLECVQDMDHENMFWYRQDPGLGLRLIYFSYDVKMKEKGDIPEGYSVSREKKERFSLILESASTNQTSMYLCASSLWGSSYEQYFGPGTRLTVT.

The V and J genes are TRBV10-3 and TRBJ1-2; the D gene is possibly TRBD1 (6 bases). The CDR3 runs 15 residues. V gave up 3 bases and J gave up 0 bases, with 11 bases separating them. CDR1 is ENHRY, CDR2 SYGVKD, per germline. CDR3 DNA sequence: TGTGCCATCAGTGATTCACAGGGCCCTAACTATGGCTACACCTTC. It yields the protein CAISDSQGPNYGYTF.

The table lists this clone with a few counts. V is TRBV9 and J is TRBJ1-1, with a weak D call TRBD1 (6 bases). The CDR3 consists of 13 residues. Trimming took off 4 bases at V and 5 bases at J, with 12 bases between the two ends. The germline V gene encodes CDR1 SGDLS and CDR2 YYNGEE. Here the CDR3 reads CASSLAGDTEAFF. CDR3 coding DNA: TGTGCCAGCAGCTTAGCAGGGGATACTGAAGCTTTCTTT. The full variable domain, rest sourced from reference TRBV9 and TRBJ1-1, is DSGVTQTPKHLITATGQRVTLRCSPRSGDLSVYWYQQSLDQGLQFLIQYYNGEERAKGNILERFSAQQFPDLHSELNLSSLELGDSALYFCASSLAGDTEAFFGQGTRLTVV.

The J gene is TRBJ2-3, the V gene TRBV11-2; D perhaps matches TRBD1 (5 bases). Deletions cut 4 bases from V and 0 bases from J, with 14 bases between. The CDR3 has 16 residues. CDR1 and CDR2 (germline): SGHAT, FQNNGV. The CDR3 protein is CASSYDSFSSTDTQYF. CDR3 bases: TGTGCCAGCAGCTACGACAGTTTCTCTAGCACAGATACGCAGTATTTT.

This clone was counted once. CDR3 protein: CASSDRRSYEQYF. The CDR3, as DNA: TGCGCCAGCAGCGACAGGAGGTCCTACGAGCAGTACTTC. The J gene is TRBJ2-7, the V gene TRBV5-1, with D possibly matching TRBD1 (6 bases). The CDR3 totals 13 residues. Trimming pared 4 bases from V and 1 base from J, leaving 9 bases between. The germline gives CDR1 SGHRS, CDR2 YFSETQ. The full variable domain, rest sourced from reference TRBV5-1 and TRBJ2-7, is KAGVTQTPRYLIKTRGQQVTLSCSPISGHRSVSWYQQTPGQGLQFLFEYFSETQRNKGNFPGRFSGRQFSNSRSEMNVSTLELGDSALYLCASSDRRSYEQYFGPGTRLTVT.

This sequence joins TRBV7-8 and TRBJ2-7; 8 nucleotides align to TRBD2. The germline V gene has CDR1 SGHVS and CDR2 FQNEAQ. CDR3 length: 15 residues. V shed 1 base and J 7 bases; nucleotides not matched to a gene: 9. CDR3 DNA sequence: TGTGCCAGCAGCTTAGGGTCCCAGCGGGAGATTGAGCAGTACTTC. This sequence encodes CASSLGSQREIEQYF.

The rearrangement joins TRBV24-1 to TRBJ2-3; D perhaps matches TRBD1 (6 bases). The CDR3 length is 16 residues. Germline values: CDR1 KGHDR, CDR2 SFDVKD. Trimming cost V 0 bases and J 3 bases, with 12 bases left between them. The CDR3 here is CATSDLSGDGTDTQYF. The CDR3 DNA reads as TGTGCCACCAGTGATTTGTCAGGGGATGGTACAGATACGCAGTATTTT.

V gene TRBV5-1 combines with J gene TRBJ1-5, with 8 bases aligning to TRBD1. CDR3 length: 15 amino acids. Germline V CDR1 and CDR2: SGHRS, YFSETQ. The J segment lost 5 bases and the V segment lost 0 bases, leaving 4 bases of the junction unmatched. In DNA form, the CDR3 reads TGCGCCAGCAGCTTGGATGGACAGGGTGATCAGCCCCAGCATTTT. Its translation: CASSLDGQGDQPQHF.

The V call is TRBV4-1, the J call TRBJ2-3, with 10 bases aligning to TRBD2. Germline lookup yields CDR1 MGHRA and CDR2 YSYEKL. The CDR3 consists of 17 residues. Losses at the gene ends were 0 bases for V and 3 bases for J; bases not matched to a gene: 6. CDR3 coding DNA: TGCGCCAGCAGCCAAGACCCTAGCGGGGGATTAACAGATACGCAGTATTTT. It yields the protein CASSQDPSGGLTDTQYF.

The chain joins TRBV28 to TRBJ1-6, with a weak D call TRBD1 (5 bases). Per the germline V gene, CDR1 is MDHEN and CDR2 is SYDVKM. The CDR3 runs to 14 residues. With 6 bases removed from V and 6 bases from J, the gap between germline ends came to 12 bases. The CDR3 protein is CASRPDRTNSPLHF. In nucleotides, the CDR3 is TGTGCCAGCAGGCCCGACAGAACTAATTCACCCCTCCACTTT.

The chain is built from TRBV4-1 and TRBJ2-7; 7 bases align to TRBD1. CDR1 is MGHRA, CDR2 YSYEKL, per germline. The CDR3 sequence is 14 residues long. The ends lost 1 base at V and 3 bases at J; junction bases unmatched: 3. For the CDR3, the DNA is TGCGCCAGCAGCCAAGTAGCAGGGGGCTACGAGCAGTACTTC. As protein: CASSQVAGGYEQYF.

This chain joins TRBV28 and TRBJ2-5, with TRBD2 matching over 8 bases. This CDR3 has 16 residues. Germline V gene lookup returns CDR1 MDHEN and CDR2 SYDVKM. V was pared by 4 bases and J by 4 bases, with 11 bases of the junction left unmatched. The CDR3 nucleotides read TGTGCCAGCAGTTATCGGGAGGGCCGTCGGAGAGAGACCCAGTACTTC. It specifies CASSYREGRRRETQYF.